This T cell receptor (beta chain) originates from a study of regulatory T cells in long-lasting Graves disease. Study context: Over 5 years of antithyroid drugs plus positive TSH receptor antibodies defined persistent Graves' disease.

This clonotype showed up many times. Its antigen remains unknown. Documented time point: persistent/refractory GD, antithyroid drugs over 5 years with positive TRAb. Researchers made the TCR library from RNA that was extracted from PBMCs. Germline-derived CDR1 and CDR2 are SNHLY and FYNNEI. J lost 10 bases, V lost 6 bases, and 9 bases had no gene match. This CDR3 contains 14 residues. Arm-PCR of CDR3 regions and iRepertoire HTBI primers were the basis on which TCR beta libraries were built. TCRdb recomputed calls from the multiplex PCR reads with MiXCR, one row per CDR3 protein. This table holds 500,000 to 700,000 distinct CDR3 sequences, roughly 30% found once. Study-wide results and caveats: Gene preferences differed: TRBV28, TRBJ1-2, TRBJ2-5 in persistent cases. Among the persistent patients, 2,741 public clonotypes were shared, more than the roughly 990 shared among new patients. The TCR repertoire of persistent Graves' patients was less diverse than that of newly diagnosed ones.

The gene calls are TRBV2 and TRBJ1-4; 9 positions agree with TRBD1. This TCR derives from a female donor with Graves disease. This material consisted of peripheral blood mononuclear cells (PBMCs), taken when the disease was refractory, from a patient treated with antithyroid drugs. The CDR3 sequence: CASSRTGDKTKLFF. The CDR3 nucleotides read TGTGCCAGCAGCCGGACAGGGGATAAGACAAAACTGTTTTTT. Looking up the rest from reference TRBV2 and TRBJ1-4 gives the full variable domain: EPEVTQTPSHQVTQMGQEVILRCVPISNHLYFYWYRQILGQKVEFLVSFYNNEISEKSEIFDDQFSVERPDGSNFTLKIRSTKLEDSAMYFCASSRTGDKTKLFFGSGTQLSVL.